This T cell receptor beta chain comes out of a study of blood T cell repertoires in COVID-19. Study details: Some COVID-19 samples were acute and others convalescent; all came from the United States, Italy and Spain. PBMCs, B-cell-depleted T cells, or T cells were the source of the cDNA or gDNA that made up the material.

The V end was cut by 3 bases, the J end by 4 bases, with 9 bases between. This CDR3 spans 13 amino acids. In germline, CDR1 is MDHEN, CDR2 SYDVKM. Original data processing: Amplified reference gene primers provided the basis for estimating nucleated cell counts. Some clones are missing from TCRdb's copy, which holds only in-frame ones; the method was immunoSEQ multiplex PCR. V, J and clone size were drawn from that table, and D and trimming were deduced from the DNA. The data hold about 34,000 clones, with 85% to 90% observed a single time. The chain is built from TRBV28 and TRBJ2-5; possibly TRBD1 for D (6 bases). The sequence derives from a man between 65 and 85 years old with active COVID-19. The sequenced material came from peripheral blood. In nucleotides, the CDR3 is TGTGCCAGCAGTTTGAGAGGGGGAGAGACCCAGTACTTC. This codes for CASSLRGGETQYF.